The source of this T cell receptor beta chain is a study of blood T cell repertoires in COVID-19. Study background: Samples came from the United States, Italy and Spain, spanning acute and convalescent COVID-19. PBMCs, B-cell-depleted T cells, or T cells were the source of the cDNA or gDNA that made up the material.

In Seattle, patients joined the study during active infection and were tracked longitudinally. Study processing details: Cell counts per sample came from amplifying reference gene primers. Using immunoSEQ multiplex PCR, the repertoire was profiled, and TCRdb retains in-frame clones only, with some absent. That table gives V, J and clone size, and the DNA gave D and trimming. This table holds roughly 130,000 clones, about 88% found once. The V and J ends lost 0 bases and 3 bases respectively, with 15 bases between them. The germline V gene encodes CDR1 LGHNA and CDR2 YNFKEQ. CDR3 size: 16 residues. This receptor was taken from a man between 60 and 75 years old with COVID-19, enrolled during active disease. The chain is built from TRBV4-2 and TRBJ2-7; TRBD2 might be the D (5 bases). Sequenced material: peripheral blood. The CDR3 DNA is TGTGCCAGCAGCCAAGATCAGGCGGGCACCTTCTACGAGCAGTACTTC. This encodes CASSQDQAGTFYEQYF.